The 32 T cell receptor beta chains below were found in one sample sequenced in a study of CD8 T cells in ankylosing spondylitis. MiXCR, applied by TCRdb to the 5' RACE reads, yields one record per CDR3 protein. The data show tens of thousands of distinct CDR3 sequences, about 5.3% seen once. The specimen sequenced was blood, either unsorted or a sorted T cell fraction (not recorded which). All receptors come from a female donor with ankylosing spondylitis or in good health (not recorded which).

This clonotype was detected many times. The gene calls are TRBV9 and TRBJ2-5; D might be TRBD1 (6 bases). Germline V gene lookup returns CDR1 SGDLS and CDR2 YYNGEE. V was shortened by 0 bases and J by 4 bases, with 13 bases between the two germline ends. CDR3 length: 15 residues. The CDR3 loop is CASSVGTAFLETQYF. The CDR3, as DNA: TGTGCCAGCAGCGTAGGGACAGCTTTCTTAGAGACCCAGTACTTC.

This clonotype was counted at least ten times. This chain uses TRBV9 with TRBJ1-1; no firm D call. CDR3 size: 14 residues. The germline V gene has CDR1 SGDLS and CDR2 YYNGEE. V lost 2 bases and J 1 base, leaving 9 bases between the germline ends. The CDR3, as DNA: TGTGCCAGCAGCGTTGGGTCAGGGAACACTGAAGCTTTCTTT. Residues: CASSVGSGNTEAFF. Variable domain in full (rest from reference TRBV9 and TRBJ1-1): DSGVTQTPKHLITATGQRVTLRCSPRSGDLSVYWYQQSLDQGLQFLIQYYNGEERAKGNILERFSAQQFPDLHSELNLSSLELGDSALYFCASSVGSGNTEAFFGQGTRLTVV.

This clonotype has a handful of counts. V gene TRBV9 combines with J gene TRBJ2-7; 7 bases map to TRBD1. Germline V gene sequence: CDR1 SGDLS, CDR2 YYNGEE. Germline trimming cut 2 bases from V and 9 bases from J; bases unmatched to any gene: 8. CDR3 length equals 13 residues. Here the CDR3 reads CASSVVGGEVQYF. The CDR3 DNA is TGTGCCAGCAGCGTGGTAGGGGGCGAGGTGCAGTACTTC.

There are many counts of this clonotype. The gene calls are TRBV9 and TRBJ2-2, with 7 bases fitting TRBD2. Trimming took 3 bases from V and 7 from J; bases not matched to a gene: 6. This CDR3 has 14 residues. Germline lookup yields CDR1 SGDLS and CDR2 YYNGEE. The CDR3 region is CASSGTSLSGELFF. In DNA form, the CDR3 reads TGTGCCAGCAGCGGGACTAGTTTAAGCGGGGAGCTGTTTTTT.

The sample holds many counts of this clonotype. The chain carries TRBV9 and TRBJ2-1, with 15 bases lining up with TRBD2. CDR3 length: 17 residues. From germline, CDR1 is SGDLS and CDR2 YYNGEE. J lost 4 bases, V lost 3 bases, and 5 bases had no gene match. DNA of the CDR3: TGTGCCAGCAGCGCGGGACTAGCGGGGGGAGTATACAATGAGCAGTTCTTC. Translated: CASSAGLAGGVYNEQFF.

This clonotype was found many times. The V gene is TRBV9, the J gene TRBJ2-1, with TRBD2 identical over 11 bases. The CDR3 runs 16 residues. The J segment lost 2 bases and the V segment lost 4 bases, leaving 5 bases of the junction unmatched. CDR1 and CDR2 (germline): SGDLS, YYNGEE. CDR3 sequence (DNA): TGTGCCAGCAGCACTCTAGCGGGGGGCCCCTACAATGAGCAGTTCTTC. Residues: CASSTLAGGPYNEQFF.

This clonotype was seen at least ten times. This chain links TRBV9 with TRBJ1-2; tentatively, D is TRBD1 (5 bases). The germline gives CDR1 SGDLS, CDR2 YYNGEE. The germline V and J ends were trimmed by 4 bases and 4 bases, with 20 bases remaining between them. The length of the CDR3 is 16 residues. The CDR3 loop is CASSPRGVGASYGYTF. In DNA form, the CDR3 reads TGTGCCAGCAGCCCTCGAGGGGTCGGTGCATCCTATGGCTACACCTTC.

This clonotype appeared a few times. This sequence joins TRBV9 and TRBJ2-3; D remains ambiguous. The CDR3 consists of 13 residues. V was clipped by 2 bases and J by 6 bases, with 10 bases between them. Germline values: CDR1 SGDLS, CDR2 YYNGEE. The CDR3 region has the DNA TGTGCCAGCAGCGTGCTAGATTTGGATACGCAGTATTTT. It specifies CASSVLDLDTQYF.

In this sample, this clonotype turned up many times. This chain joins TRBV9 and TRBJ1-6; D remains unclear. CDR3 length equals 12 residues. The V gene's germline CDR1 is SGDLS and CDR2 YYNGEE. Deletions cut 4 bases from V and 7 bases from J, with 6 bases between. CDR3 sequence reads: CASSLDNSPLHF. The CDR3 DNA reads as TGTGCCAGCAGCTTGGACAATTCACCCCTCCACTTT.

In its sample, this clonotype was seen many times. The chain joins TRBV9 to TRBJ2-1; 9 nucleotides align to TRBD1. Germline trimming cut 0 bases from V and 2 bases from J; bases unmatched to any gene: 3. Germline CDR1 and CDR2: SGDLS and YYNGEE. CDR3 size: 16 residues. CDR3 coding DNA: TGTGCCAGCAGCGTAGCATGGACAGGGGCCTACAATGAGCAGTTCTTC. Translating it yields CASSVAWTGAYNEQFF.

This clonotype was seen ten or more times. This chain connects TRBV9 to TRBJ1-5, with D unclear. There are 14 residues in the CDR3. Per the germline V gene, CDR1 is SGDLS and CDR2 is YYNGEE. The ends were cut back, 0 bases at V and 7 bases at J, with 11 bases in the middle. CDR3 amino acids: CASSVEPGYQPQHF. CDR3 bases: TGTGCCAGCAGCGTAGAACCGGGTTACCAGCCCCAGCATTTT. Full variable domain (outside the CDR3, taken from reference TRBV9 and TRBJ1-5): DSGVTQTPKHLITATGQRVTLRCSPRSGDLSVYWYQQSLDQGLQFLIQYYNGEERAKGNILERFSAQQFPDLHSELNLSSLELGDSALYFCASSVEPGYQPQHFGDGTRLSIL.

This clonotype was counted many times. The rearrangement uses TRBV9 and TRBJ2-2; D is uncertain. The V gene lost 0 bases and the J gene lost 1 base, with 4 bases spanning the gap. Germline values: CDR1 SGDLS, CDR2 YYNGEE. The CDR3 sequence is 14 residues long. In nucleotides, the CDR3 is TGTGCCAGCAGCGTAGCAGGGAACACCGGGGAGCTGTTTTTT. This codes for CASSVAGNTGELFF.

There are many counts of this clonotype. The rearrangement joins TRBV9 to TRBJ2-5; D is possibly TRBD1 or TRBD2 (5 bases each). Germline lookup yields CDR1 SGDLS and CDR2 YYNGEE. V dropped 3 bases and J dropped 5 bases, with 14 bases sitting between them. CDR3 length: 14 amino acids. CDR3 nucleotides: TGTGCCAGCAGCGCCGGGACCCTTCGGGAGACCCAGTACTTC. This encodes CASSAGTLRETQYF. Based on the CDR3 plus reference TRBV9 and TRBJ2-5, the full variable domain is DSGVTQTPKHLITATGQRVTLRCSPRSGDLSVYWYQQSLDQGLQFLIQYYNGEERAKGNILERFSAQQFPDLHSELNLSSLELGDSALYFCASSAGTLRETQYFGPGTRLLVL.

This clonotype has just one count. This rearrangement joins TRBV9 to TRBJ2-3; no clear D gene. This CDR3 has 16 residues. Germline CDR1 reads SGDLS; CDR2 reads YYNGEE. V lost 0 bases to trimming and J lost 4 bases, with 15 bases between them. In DNA, the CDR3 is TGTGCCAGCAGCGTAGGGAGACAAGGGATCGCAGATACGCAGTATTTT. It is translated as CASSVGRQGIADTQYF.

This clonotype was seen repeatedly, ten times or more. V usage is TRBV9 and J usage is TRBJ2-1, with TRBD2 matching 11 bases. V was clipped by 3 bases and J by 4 bases; unmatched bases: 12. The CDR3 length is 18 residues. Per germline, CDR1 SGDLS and CDR2 YYNGEE. CDR3 sequence (DNA): TGTGCCAGCAGCGCCGTAGTGGGGACTAGCGGACCGTACAATGAGCAGTTCTTC. Its translation: CASSAVVGTSGPYNEQFF.

This clonotype has ten or more counts. The J gene is TRBJ2-3, the V gene TRBV9, with D maybe TRBD2 (6 bases). The V and J ends lost 0 bases and 1 base respectively, with 12 bases between them. This CDR3 is 16 amino acids long. The germline V gene has CDR1 SGDLS and CDR2 YYNGEE. The CDR3 region is CASSVDRGVRTDTQYF. CDR3 nucleotide sequence: TGTGCCAGCAGCGTAGACCGCGGGGTGCGCACAGATACGCAGTATTTT.

This clonotype was counted at least ten times. The genes are TRBV9 and TRBJ2-1; 12 nucleotides line up with TRBD1. CDR1 and CDR2 from the germline V gene are SGDLS and YYNGEE. Trimming removed 2 bases from V and 0 bases from J; junction bases left unmatched: 12. The CDR3 contains 20 residues. CDR3 bases: TGTGCCAGCAGCGTCAGGGGACAGGGGGCTAACCTTCACTCCTACAATGAGCAGTTCTTC. Amino acids: CASSVRGQGANLHSYNEQFF.

This clonotype is classed as medium-sized. The chain carries TRBV9 and TRBJ1-2; 7 bases line up with TRBD1. Trimming cost V 0 bases and J 4 bases; bases outside gene matches: 6. The CDR3 consists of 15 residues. In germline, CDR1 is SGDLS, CDR2 YYNGEE. CDR3 sequence: CASSVGGQTLYGYTF. As DNA, the CDR3 is TGTGCCAGCAGCGTAGGGGGACAGACCCTCTATGGCTACACCTTC.

This clonotype was counted at least ten times. The V call is TRBV3-1, the J call TRBJ1-2; D gene unclear. CDR3 size: 13 residues. Germline V CDR1 and CDR2: LGHDT, YNNKEL (reference sequence). Trimming took 5 bases from V and 2 from J, leaving 9 bases between them. The DNA for the CDR3 is TGTGCCAGCAGCGACGGGCTAAACTATGGCTACACCTTC. Translation: CASSDGLNYGYTF. Filled out from reference TRBV3-1 and TRBJ1-2, the complete variable domain reads DTAVSQTPKYLVTQMGNDKSIKCEQNLGHDTMYWYKQDSKKFLKIMFSYNNKELIINETVPNRFSPKSPDKAHLNLHINSLELGDSAVYFCASSDGLNYGYTFGSGTRLTVV.

At least ten counts were recorded for this clonotype. V is TRBV9 and J is TRBJ1-2; D not certain. Trimming removed 0 bases from V and 0 bases from J, with 6 bases in between. The CDR3 is 14 residues long. CDR1 SGDLS and CDR2 YYNGEE come from the germline V gene. CDR3 sequence: CASSVALANYGYTF. The CDR3 DNA reads TGTGCCAGCAGCGTAGCTTTAGCTAACTATGGCTACACCTTC.

This clonotype was seen many times. J is TRBJ1-3 and V is TRBV9, with D unclear. Trimming shortened V by 0 bases and J by 0 bases, and 4 bases separated the two germline ends. This CDR3 spans 14 amino acids. CDR1 and CDR2 (germline): SGDLS, YYNGEE. The CDR3: CASSVDHSGNTIYF. CDR3 nucleotide sequence: TGTGCCAGCAGCGTAGACCACTCTGGAAACACCATATATTTT.

CDR3 sequence reads: CASREGRRSGNTIYF. In DNA form, the CDR3 reads TGTGCCAGCCGAGAGGGACGGCGCTCTGGAAACACCATATATTTT. The chain employs TRBV9 and TRBJ1-3, with D perhaps matching TRBD1 (5 bases). V was trimmed by 7 bases and J by 0 bases, leaving 14 bases between them. The CDR3 is 15 residues long. Germline V CDR1 and CDR2: SGDLS, YYNGEE. The full variable domain, its missing parts supplied by reference TRBV9 and TRBJ1-3, is DSGVTQTPKHLITATGQRVTLRCSPRSGDLSVYWYQQSLDQGLQFLIQYYNGEERAKGNILERFSAQQFPDLHSELNLSSLELGDSALYFCASREGRRSGNTIYFGEGSWLTVV.

There are many counts of this clonotype. The chain combines TRBV9 with TRBJ2-5; 11 bases are a match to TRBD2. CDR3 length equals 17 residues. Germline CDR1 and CDR2: SGDLS and YYNGEE. V shed 0 bases and J 4 bases; nucleotides not matched to a gene: 8. This CDR3 reads CASSVAGSGGAGETQYF. For the CDR3, the DNA is TGTGCCAGCAGCGTAGCTGGTAGCGGGGGGGCAGGAGAGACCCAGTACTTC.

This clonotype was found many times. The chain joins TRBV9 to TRBJ2-5; TRBD2 matches 11 bases. CDR3 size: 16 residues. The J segment lost 5 bases and the V segment lost 4 bases, leaving 10 bases of the junction unmatched. From germline, CDR1 is SGDLS and CDR2 YYNGEE. CDR3 region: CASSPSGSGGEETQYF. In DNA, the CDR3 is TGTGCCAGCAGCCCCTCGGGTAGCGGGGGGGAGGAGACCCAGTACTTC.

The sample holds a few counts of this clonotype. The V call is TRBV9, the J call TRBJ2-1; D may correspond to TRBD1 or TRBD2 (5 bases each). Germline V gene data show CDR1 as SGDLS and CDR2 as YYNGEE. This CDR3 region has 14 residues. The V end lost 5 bases, the J end lost 9 bases, and 18 bases lay between the germline ends. This chain's CDR3 is CASSERPGTSEQFF. The CDR3 region has the DNA TGTGCCAGCAGTGAAAGACCCGGGACGTCTGAGCAGTTCTTC.

This clonotype was detected ten times or more. The V gene is TRBV9, the J gene TRBJ2-3; D call uncertain. V was trimmed by 4 bases and J by 6 bases, leaving 9 bases between them. CDR1 is SGDLS, CDR2 YYNGEE, per germline. CDR3 size: 12 residues. CDR3 region: CASSPTTDTQYF. In DNA, the CDR3 is TGTGCCAGCAGCCCTACCACGGATACGCAGTATTTT. The full variable domain, rest sourced from reference TRBV9 and TRBJ2-3, is DSGVTQTPKHLITATGQRVTLRCSPRSGDLSVYWYQQSLDQGLQFLIQYYNGEERAKGNILERFSAQQFPDLHSELNLSSLELGDSALYFCASSPTTDTQYFGPGTRLTVL.

This clonotype was counted many times. The V and J genes are TRBV9 and TRBJ1-6; D remains unclear. Per germline, CDR1 SGDLS and CDR2 YYNGEE. V was cut by 0 bases and J by 0 bases, with 4 bases left in between. The CDR3 extends over 15 amino acids. The CDR3 region is CASSVEVSYNSPLHF. The CDR3 DNA follows: TGTGCCAGCAGCGTAGAGGTCTCCTATAATTCACCCCTCCACTTT. The full variable domain, completed using reference TRBV9 and TRBJ1-6, is DSGVTQTPKHLITATGQRVTLRCSPRSGDLSVYWYQQSLDQGLQFLIQYYNGEERAKGNILERFSAQQFPDLHSELNLSSLELGDSALYFCASSVEVSYNSPLHFGNGTRLTVT.

This clonotype was found many times. The rearrangement uses TRBV9 and TRBJ2-1; 10 nucleotides agree with TRBD2. J gave up 2 bases and V 1 base, and 3 bases lay outside the gene matches. The germline V gene has CDR1 SGDLS and CDR2 YYNGEE. This CDR3 has 16 amino acids. In DNA, the CDR3 is TGTGCCAGCAGCGTAAGAAGCGGGGGGGCCTACAATGAGCAGTTCTTC. Its translation is CASSVRSGGAYNEQFF.

The sample holds many counts of this clonotype. The chain carries TRBV9 and TRBJ1-4, with 10 bases that match TRBD1. V was pared by 4 bases and J by 4 bases, with 4 bases of the junction left unmatched. Germline-derived CDR1 and CDR2 are SGDLS and YYNGEE. This CDR3 contains 15 residues. The CDR3 DNA reads as TGTGCCAGCAGCCGGGACAGGGGCGTTAATGAAAAACTGTTTTTT. Protein sequence: CASSRDRGVNEKLFF.

This clonotype was counted only a few times. The rearrangement joins TRBV9 to TRBJ2-1; D uncertain. V lost 0 bases and J lost 6, with 7 bases in between. The CDR3 contains 13 residues. The V gene's germline CDR1 is SGDLS and CDR2 YYNGEE. The CDR3 is CASSVVDGNEQFF. The DNA for the CDR3 is TGTGCCAGCAGCGTAGTGGATGGCAATGAGCAGTTCTTC.

This clonotype has a count of ten or more. The CDR3 nucleotides are TGTGCCAGCAGCGTAGTTTATTTCGGGGGTACGCAGTATTTT. Protein product: CASSVVYFGGTQYF. The chain carries TRBV9 and TRBJ2-3; D may be TRBD2 (6 bases). Trimming took off 0 bases at V and 8 bases at J, with 13 bases between the two ends. From germline, CDR1 is SGDLS and CDR2 YYNGEE. The CDR3 runs to 14 residues. The whole variable domain, remainder taken from reference TRBV9 and TRBJ2-3, is DSGVTQTPKHLITATGQRVTLRCSPRSGDLSVYWYQQSLDQGLQFLIQYYNGEERAKGNILERFSAQQFPDLHSELNLSSLELGDSALYFCASSVVYFGGTQYFGPGTRLTVL.

In this sample, this clonotype turned up many times. The rearrangement uses TRBV9 and TRBJ2-3; TRBD2 aligns across 13 bases. The germline gives CDR1 SGDLS, CDR2 YYNGEE. The CDR3 has 16 amino acids. The ends lost 4 bases at V and 3 bases at J; junction bases unmatched: 5. CDR3 bases: TGTGCCAGCAGCTCCGAGGGACTAGCGGGAACAGATACGCAGTATTTT. Translation: CASSSEGLAGTDTQYF.